These T cell receptor beta chains were read from a single sample in a study of cytomegalovirus exposure and HLA in healthy donors. Generated by immunoSEQ multiplex PCR, the TCRdb table keeps only in-frame clones and is missing some. The sample has 90,000 to 140,000 clones; over 60% are singletons. Sequencing was performed on PBMCs. The receptors shown here come from a man in his forties in good health and CMV-seropositive. The CDR3 runs from the conserved cysteine through the conserved F or W. The D gene is left open where the match is weak. The size of a clone is reported for some rows only, either as once, few or many, or as a class for expanded clones.

TRBV4-3,TRBJ2-3,NA,NA,TGCGCCAGCAGCCAAGCTCGACTACTCAAAGATACGCAGTATTTT,CASSQARLLKDTQYF
TRBV7-6,TRBJ2-1,NA,NA,TGTGCCAGCAGCCGTGGAGGTGAGCAGTTCTTC,CASSRGGEQFF
TRBV2,TRBJ1-1,few,NA,TGTGCCAGCAGGGAACGGGAAGCTTTCTTT,CASREREAFF
TRBV4-1,TRBJ1-5,NA,NA,TGCGCCAGCAGCCAAGATGCGGGGACCCAGCCCCAGCATTTT,CASSQDAGTQPQHF
TRBV30,TRBJ2-1,NA,NA,TGTGCCTGGACGGTGGGAGGAAACTCCTACAATGAGCAGTTCTTC,CAWTVGGNSYNEQFF
TRBV30,TRBJ2-5,NA,TRBD1,TGTGCCTCCGGTCCGGGACAGGGGGCTGAGACCCAGTACTTC,CASGPGQGAETQYF
TRBV10-3,TRBJ2-6,NA,NA,TGTGCCATCGGCGGGGCCAACTCTGGGGCCAACGGCCTGACTTTC,CAIGGANSGANGLTF
TRBV7-9,TRBJ2-1,NA,TRBD2,TGTGCCAGCAGCTTATTTGGGACTAGCGGATACAATGAGCAGTTCTTC,CASSLFGTSGYNEQFF
TRBV11-2,TRBJ2-7,NA,NA,TGTGCCAGCAGCCCGAGCGGGTGGTCCCTCTCCTACGAGCAGTACTTC,CASSPSGWSLSYEQYF
TRBV4-1,TRBJ1-2,few,TRBD1,TGCGCCAGCAGCCAGGGGACAGGGGAGGGAGACACCTTC,CASSQGTGEGDTF
TRBV10-3,TRBJ1-6,NA,NA,TGTGCCATCAGTGAGTCCGGGAGGGGCCCCTATAATTCACCCCTCCACTTT,CAISESGRGPYNSPLHF
TRBV4-3,TRBJ1-5,NA,NA,TGCGCCAGCAGCCAAGTTTTCCAGGGCGGCAATCAGCCCCAGCATTTT,CASSQVFQGGNQPQHF
TRBV7-3,TRBJ2-5,NA,NA,TGTGCCAGCAGCTTAGGGGGACTTGAGGAGACCCAGTACTTC,CASSLGGLEETQYF
TRBV7-3,TRBJ2-1,NA,NA,TGTGCCAGCAGCGGGGGGTTCTACAATGAGCAGTTCTTC,CASSGGFYNEQFF
TRBV14,TRBJ1-1,few,NA,TGTGCCAGCAGCCAAGTGGCAGGCTACACTGAAGCTTTCTTT,CASSQVAGYTEAFF
TRBV19,TRBJ1-2,once,TRBD1,TGTGCCAGTAGTAAGGTTGCAGGGGGCGTCTATGGCTACACCTTC,CASSKVAGGVYGYTF
TRBV6-5,TRBJ2-1,NA,NA,TGTGCCAGCAGCCGCATGTCGGCTAGCGACAATGAGCAGTTCTTC,CASSRMSASDNEQFF
TRBV6-5,TRBJ1-2,NA,TRBD1,TGTGCCAGCAGTTACGGACAGGGTCTCTATGGCTACACCTTC,CASSYGQGLYGYTF
TRBV7-6,TRBJ2-2,NA,TRBD2,TGTGCCAGCAGCTTCGCAGGGATTAGCGGGAGCGGGGAGCTGTTTTTT,CASSFAGISGSGELFF
TRBV11-2,TRBJ1-2,NA,NA,TGTGCCAGCAGCTTATATGGGGGGGATCCTCCCTATGGCTACACCTTC,CASSLYGGDPPYGYTF
TRBV7-2,TRBJ2-7,NA,NA,TGTGCCAGCAGCTTGTTTCAGGCAGGGGAGCAGTACTTC,CASSLFQAGEQYF
TRBV30,TRBJ1-2,NA,NA,TGTGCCTGGAGTACGGGGAGCCCCCTACGCGTCTCTGGCTACACCTTC,CAWSTGSPLRVSGYTF
TRBV11-2,TRBJ2-3,NA,NA,TGTGCCAGCAGCCCGACCTACAGCGTAAGGAGGGCAGATACGCAGTATTTT,CASSPTYSVRRADTQYF
TRBV28,TRBJ2-3,NA,TRBD1,TGTGCCAGCAGTCGGCCGGGACAGGGACCAGATACGCAGTATTTT,CASSRPGQGPDTQYF
TRBV6-1,TRBJ1-5,NA,NA,TGTGCCAGCAGCGAGCAGGGGTCTAGCAATCAGCCCCAGCATTTT,CASSEQGSSNQPQHF
TRBV11-3,TRBJ2-5,NA,TRBD2,TGTGCCAGCAGCCCCGGGACAGGAGCTACTAGCGGGAGTGGAGGGGAGACCCAGTACTTC,CASSPGTGATSGSGGETQYF
TRBV4-1,TRBJ1-1,NA,NA,TGCGCCAGCCGGGATAACAGAAGGAACACTGAAGCTTTCTTT,CASRDNRRNTEAFF
TRBV2,TRBJ2-3,few,NA,TGTGCCAGCAATGGGGATTCGGTCGGGGCGCAGTATTTT,CASNGDSVGAQYF
TRBV11-3,TRBJ1-3,NA,NA,TGTGCCAGCAGCTTACCCGGGGATTACTCTGGAAACACCATATATTTT,CASSLPGDYSGNTIYF
TRBV7-9,TRBJ2-7,NA,NA,TGTGCCAGCAGCCCCACGAGCGACGAGCAGTACTTC,CASSPTSDEQYF
TRBV11-2,TRBJ2-7,NA,TRBD1,TGTGCCAGCAGCCCAGTACAGGGGGCGCAGATCGAGCAGTACTTC,CASSPVQGAQIEQYF
TRBV9,TRBJ1-2,NA,TRBD1,TGTGCCAGCAGCCCTGGGACAGGGGGTGGAGGCCACACCTTC,CASSPGTGGGGHTF
TRBV29-1,TRBJ2-1,NA,TRBD2,TGCAGCGTTGTTGGACTAGCGGTTTCTAGCTCCTACAATGAGCAGTTCTTC,CSVVGLAVSSSYNEQFF
TRBV7-2,TRBJ1-4,NA,TRBD1,TGTGCCAGCAGCCCCAACAGGGGATCTAATGAAAAACTGTTTTTT,CASSPNRGSNEKLFF
TRBV7-9,TRBJ2-5,NA,NA,TGTGCCAGCAGTGCGTCCCGACAGCAAGAGACCCAGTACTTC,CASSASRQQETQYF
TRBV19,TRBJ1-6,NA,NA,TGTGCCAGTAGTCCCTCCCCCTATAATTCACCCCTCCACTTT,CASSPSPYNSPLHF
TRBV28,TRBJ1-1,NA,NA,TGTGCCAGTTCCACAGCTTACACTGAAGCTTTCTTT,CASSTAYTEAFF
TRBV7-7,TRBJ2-3,NA,TRBD1,TGTGCTAGCAGCTTAACCGGACAGGGTACGCAGTATTTT,CASSLTGQGTQYF
TRBV11-2,TRBJ2-1,NA,NA,TGTGCCAGCAGCTTAGAAGGGCTAGCGAACGAGCAGTTCTTC,CASSLEGLANEQFF
TRBV9,TRBJ1-2,once,TRBD1,TGTGCCAGCAGCGTAGGACAGGGGGACTATGGCTACACCTTC,CASSVGQGDYGYTF
TRBV5-4,TRBJ1-1,NA,TRBD1,TGTGCCAGCAGCTCGATGACGGGACAGAATCCTGAAGCTTTCTTT,CASSSMTGQNPEAFF
TRBV19,TRBJ1-6,NA,NA,TGTGCCAGTAGTATAACCGGGAGGAGTCCAACTTCACCCCTCCACTTT,CASSITGRSPTSPLHF
TRBV27,TRBJ2-7,once,NA,TGTGCCAGCAGTGCTAGCCGGGACAACTACGAGCAGTACTTC,CASSASRDNYEQYF
TRBV7-9,TRBJ2-5,NA,TRBD1,TGTGCCAGCAGCCCCGACAGGGGACTCCAAGAGACCCAGTACTTC,CASSPDRGLQETQYF
TRBV19,TRBJ1-2,NA,TRBD1,TGTGCCAGTAGTATACGACAGGGTAACGACTATGGCTACACCTTC,CASSIRQGNDYGYTF
TRBV6-5,TRBJ2-3,few,TRBD2,TGTGCCAGCAGTTACCGACTAGCGGGAGGTGGTGATACGCAGTATTTT,CASSYRLAGGGDTQYF
TRBV4-2,TRBJ1-6,NA,TRBD1,TGTGCCAGCAGCACCCGGACAGGGAATTCACCCCTCCACTTT,CASSTRTGNSPLHF
TRBV15,TRBJ1-2,NA,NA,TGTGCCACCAGCAGTGTTGGAGCTAACTATGGCTACACCTTC,CATSSVGANYGYTF
TRBV9,TRBJ1-5,once,TRBD1,TGTGCCAGCAGCGCAGGGACAGACTCCAATCAGCCCCAGCATTTT,CASSAGTDSNQPQHF